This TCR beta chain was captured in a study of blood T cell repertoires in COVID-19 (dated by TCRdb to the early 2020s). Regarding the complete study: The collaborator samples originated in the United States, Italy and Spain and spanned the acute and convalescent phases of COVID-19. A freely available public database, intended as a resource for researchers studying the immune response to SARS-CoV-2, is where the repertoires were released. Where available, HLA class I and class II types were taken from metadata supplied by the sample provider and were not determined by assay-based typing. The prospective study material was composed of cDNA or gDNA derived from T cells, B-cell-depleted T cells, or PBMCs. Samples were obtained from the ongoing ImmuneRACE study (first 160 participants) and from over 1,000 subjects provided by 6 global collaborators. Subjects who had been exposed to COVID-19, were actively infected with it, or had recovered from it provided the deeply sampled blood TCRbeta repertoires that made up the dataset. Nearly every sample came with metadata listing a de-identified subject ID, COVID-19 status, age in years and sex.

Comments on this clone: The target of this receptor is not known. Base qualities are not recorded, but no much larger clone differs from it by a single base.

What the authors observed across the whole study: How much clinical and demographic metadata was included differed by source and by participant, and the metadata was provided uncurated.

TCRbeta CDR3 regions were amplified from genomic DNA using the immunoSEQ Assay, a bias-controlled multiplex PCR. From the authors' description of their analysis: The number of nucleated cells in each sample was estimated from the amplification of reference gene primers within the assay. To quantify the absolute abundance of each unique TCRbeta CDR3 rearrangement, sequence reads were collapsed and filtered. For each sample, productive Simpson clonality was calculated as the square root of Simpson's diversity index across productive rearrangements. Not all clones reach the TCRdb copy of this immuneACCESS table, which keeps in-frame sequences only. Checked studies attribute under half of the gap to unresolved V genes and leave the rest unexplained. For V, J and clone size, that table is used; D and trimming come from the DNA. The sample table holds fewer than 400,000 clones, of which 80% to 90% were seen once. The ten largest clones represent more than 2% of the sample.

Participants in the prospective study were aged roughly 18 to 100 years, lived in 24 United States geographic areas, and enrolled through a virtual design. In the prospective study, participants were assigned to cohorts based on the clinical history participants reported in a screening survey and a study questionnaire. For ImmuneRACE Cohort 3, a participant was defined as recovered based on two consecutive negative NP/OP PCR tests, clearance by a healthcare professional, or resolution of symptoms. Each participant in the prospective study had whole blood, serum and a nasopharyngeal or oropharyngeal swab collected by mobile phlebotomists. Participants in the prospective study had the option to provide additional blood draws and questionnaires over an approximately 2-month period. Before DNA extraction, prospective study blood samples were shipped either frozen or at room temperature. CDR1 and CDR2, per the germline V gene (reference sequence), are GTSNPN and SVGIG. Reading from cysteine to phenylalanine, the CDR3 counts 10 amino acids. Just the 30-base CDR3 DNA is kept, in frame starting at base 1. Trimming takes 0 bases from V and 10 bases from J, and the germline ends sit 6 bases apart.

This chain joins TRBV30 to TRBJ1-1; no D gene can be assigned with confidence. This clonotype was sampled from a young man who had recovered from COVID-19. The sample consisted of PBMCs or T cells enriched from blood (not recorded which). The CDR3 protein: CAWSVHPAFF. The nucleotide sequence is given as TGTGCCTGGAGTGTACACCCAGCTTTCTTT.